This entry is about one T cell receptor beta chain. Its specificity is not known. The entry originates in a study of shared clonotypes between healthy human individuals. Study-wide context: Three CD4 naive, three CD4 memory, two CD8 naive and one CD8 memory plate were used per donor. Study-level findings and limits: It was observed that roughly 5.5% of naive CD4 clonotypes were shared across several donors.

Clones were sequenced by immunoSEQ multiplex PCR, and TCRdb holds only the in-frame ones, with some missing. In the table there are 2.3 million or so clones, 80% to 95% of which are singletons. CDR3 length equals 13 residues. Trimming removed 8 bases from V and 6 bases from J, with 13 bases in between. Germline V gene data show CDR1 as SNHLY and CDR2 as FYNNEI. The rearrangement links TRBV2 to TRBJ2-2; a weak D match, TRBD1 (5 bases). Material for sequencing was naive CD4+ T cells from PBMCs. The subset was: CD45RA+ positively selected. The receptor was derived from a man younger than 30 in good health. Some clones in this sample may be carry-over from other donors' samples. CDR3 region: CASESPGPGELFF. The CDR3 nucleotides are TGTGCCAGCGAATCGCCAGGGCCCGGGGAGCTGTTTTTT.